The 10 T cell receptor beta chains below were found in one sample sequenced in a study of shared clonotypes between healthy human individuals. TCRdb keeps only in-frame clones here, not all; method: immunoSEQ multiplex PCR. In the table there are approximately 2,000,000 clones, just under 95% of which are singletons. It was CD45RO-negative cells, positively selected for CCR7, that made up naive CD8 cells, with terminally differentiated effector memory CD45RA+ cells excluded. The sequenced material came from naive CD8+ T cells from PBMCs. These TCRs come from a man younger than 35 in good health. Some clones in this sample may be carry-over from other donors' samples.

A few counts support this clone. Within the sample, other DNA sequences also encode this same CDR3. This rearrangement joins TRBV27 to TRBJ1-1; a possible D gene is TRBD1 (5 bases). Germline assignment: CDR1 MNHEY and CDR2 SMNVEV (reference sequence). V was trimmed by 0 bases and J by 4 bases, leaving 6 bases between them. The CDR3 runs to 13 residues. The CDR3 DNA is TGTGCCAGCAGTTTATCAGGGGCCACTGAAGCTTTCTTT. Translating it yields CASSLSGATEAFF.

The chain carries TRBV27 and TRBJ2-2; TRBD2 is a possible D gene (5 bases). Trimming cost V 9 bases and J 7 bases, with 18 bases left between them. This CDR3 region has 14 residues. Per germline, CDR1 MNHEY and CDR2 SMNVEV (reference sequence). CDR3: CASTRTPYNGELFF. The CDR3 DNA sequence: TGTGCCAGTACACGGACTCCGTACAACGGGGAGCTGTTTTTT.

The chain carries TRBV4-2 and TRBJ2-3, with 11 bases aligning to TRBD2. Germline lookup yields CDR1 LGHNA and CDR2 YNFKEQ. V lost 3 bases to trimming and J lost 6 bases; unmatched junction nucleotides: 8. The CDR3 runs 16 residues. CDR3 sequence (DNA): TGTGCCAGCAGCCAGCCCACTAGCGGGAGTGAGGATACGCAGTATTTT. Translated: CASSQPTSGSEDTQYF.

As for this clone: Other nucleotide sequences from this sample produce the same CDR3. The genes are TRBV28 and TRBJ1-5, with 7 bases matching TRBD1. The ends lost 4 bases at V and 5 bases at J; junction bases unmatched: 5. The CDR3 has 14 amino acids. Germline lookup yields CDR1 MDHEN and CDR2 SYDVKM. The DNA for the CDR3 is TGTGCCAGCAGTTCAAACCAGGGGGATCAGCCCCAGCATTTT. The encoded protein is CASSSNQGDQPQHF.

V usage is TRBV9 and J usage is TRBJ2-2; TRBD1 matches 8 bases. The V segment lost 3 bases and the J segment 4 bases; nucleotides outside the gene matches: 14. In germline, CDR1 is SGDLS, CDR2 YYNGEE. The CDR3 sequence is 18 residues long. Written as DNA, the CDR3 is TGTGCCAGCAGCGACCACCCTGGGACAGGCGGGGTCACCGGGGAGCTGTTTTTT. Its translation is CASSDHPGTGGVTGELFF.

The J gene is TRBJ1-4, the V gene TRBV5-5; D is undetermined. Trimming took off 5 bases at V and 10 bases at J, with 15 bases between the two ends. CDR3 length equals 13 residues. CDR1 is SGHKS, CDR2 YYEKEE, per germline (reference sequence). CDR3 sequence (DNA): TGTGCCAGCAGTTTAGAGGGCTTGGGAAAACTGTTTTTT. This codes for CASSLEGLGKLFF.

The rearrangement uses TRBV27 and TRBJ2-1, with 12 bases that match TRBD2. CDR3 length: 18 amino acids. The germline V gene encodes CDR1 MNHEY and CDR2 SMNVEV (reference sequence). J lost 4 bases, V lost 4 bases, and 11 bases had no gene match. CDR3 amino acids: CASSSELLTSGSYNEQFF. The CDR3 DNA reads TGTGCCAGCAGTTCCGAGCTTCTGACTAGCGGGAGTTACAATGAGCAGTTCTTC.

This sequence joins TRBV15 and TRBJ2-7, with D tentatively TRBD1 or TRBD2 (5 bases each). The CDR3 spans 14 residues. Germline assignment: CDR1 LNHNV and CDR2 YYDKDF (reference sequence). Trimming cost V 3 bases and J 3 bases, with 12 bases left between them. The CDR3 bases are TGTGCCACCAGCAGCCGGGACGTACGCTACGAGCAGTACTTC. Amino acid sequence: CATSSRDVRYEQYF.

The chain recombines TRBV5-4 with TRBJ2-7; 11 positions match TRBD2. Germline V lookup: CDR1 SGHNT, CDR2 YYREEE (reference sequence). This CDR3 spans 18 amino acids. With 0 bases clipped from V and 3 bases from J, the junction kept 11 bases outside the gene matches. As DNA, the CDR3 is TGTGCCAGCAGCTTGGGTCTAGCGGGAGGTGTACCCCTCTACGAGCAGTACTTC. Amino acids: CASSLGLAGGVPLYEQYF. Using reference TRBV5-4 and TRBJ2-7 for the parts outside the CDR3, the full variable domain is ETGVTQSPTHLIKTRGQQVTLRCSSQSGHNTVSWYQQALGQGPQFIFQYYREEENGRGNFPPRFSGLQFPNYSSELNVNALELDDSALYLCASSLGLAGGVPLYEQYFGPGTRLTVT.

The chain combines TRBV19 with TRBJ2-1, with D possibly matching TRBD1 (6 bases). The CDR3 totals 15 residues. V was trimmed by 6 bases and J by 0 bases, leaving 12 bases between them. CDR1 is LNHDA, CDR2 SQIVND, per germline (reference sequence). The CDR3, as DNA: TGTGCCAGTAGGTTACAGGGTAGCTCCTACAATGAGCAGTTCTTC. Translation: CASRLQGSSYNEQFF.